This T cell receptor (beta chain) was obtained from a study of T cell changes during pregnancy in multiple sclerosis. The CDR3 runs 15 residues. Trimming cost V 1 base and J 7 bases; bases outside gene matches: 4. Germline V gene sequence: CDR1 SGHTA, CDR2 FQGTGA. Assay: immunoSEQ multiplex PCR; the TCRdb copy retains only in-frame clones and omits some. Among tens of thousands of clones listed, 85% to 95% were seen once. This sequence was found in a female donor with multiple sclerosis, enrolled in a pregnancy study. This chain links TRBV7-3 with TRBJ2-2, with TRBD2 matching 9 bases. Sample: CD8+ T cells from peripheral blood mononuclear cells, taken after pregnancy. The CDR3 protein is CASSLSGGAFGELFF. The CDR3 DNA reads TGTGCCAGCAGCTTAAGCGGGGGGGCCTTCGGGGAGCTGTTTTTT. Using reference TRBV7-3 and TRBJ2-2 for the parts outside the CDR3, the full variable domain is GAGVSQTPSNKVTEKGKYVELRCDPISGHTALYWYRQSLGQGPEFLIYFQGTGAADDSGLPNDRFFAVRPEGSVSTLKIQRTERGDSAVYLCASSLSGGAFGELFFGEGSRLTVL.